The T cell receptor beta chain under discussion was sequenced for a study of T cells in Graves' hyperthyroidism and ophthalmopathy. Study-level information: Peripheral blood sampling occurred at initial diagnosis, before any treatment.

Amplified regions were TCR beta CDR3 sequences from RNA transcripts. HTBI primers were the set used in a first-round RT-PCR of the TCR CDR3. Each CDR3 protein gets one entry after TCRdb re-called the multiplex PCR reads with MiXCR. The table lists 270,000 or so distinct CDR3 sequences, over 12% of them singletons, with around 30% in the top ten. The CDR3 totals 15 residues. Germline lookup yields CDR1 KGHSH and CDR2 LQKENI. Trimming removed 2 bases at V and 3 bases at J, with 12 bases between. The table lists this clonotype with many counts. Its antigen remains unknown. The sample, blood from the first hyperthyroidism diagnosis, precedes any ophthalmopathy symptoms. Overall study findings and caveats: Ophthalmopathy, as predicted by the model, came a median roughly 6.5 months after the prediction.

The chain combines TRBV18 with TRBJ2-3, with TRBD1 as a possible D gene (6 bases). This TCR was sampled from a woman in her 50s with Graves' hyperthyroidism that later progressed to Graves' ophthalmopathy. The sequencing input was blood. This CDR3 reads CASSPSLDRTDTQYF. The CDR3 nucleotides are TGTGCCAGCTCACCATCTCTCGACAGGACAGATACGCAGTATTTT.